The TCR beta chain under discussion was sequenced for a study of T cell responses to AZD1222 COVID-19 vaccine (dated by TCRdb to the early 2020s). Background on the whole study: AZD1222 recipients with second doses at about 4 weeks or about 12 weeks were pooled, because spike-specific TCR depth and breadth did not differ between schedules. TCR sequencing was performed for fewer than 250 trial participants, of whom about 210 were given two doses of AZD1222 and 26 were given two doses of MenACWY control vaccine. Trial participants were enrolled into age subgroups of 18-55, 56-69 and 70-plus years, which contained approximately 150, 28 and 58 TCR-sequenced participants, respectively.

The germline V gene encodes CDR1 SGHDN and CDR2 FVKESK. V loses 4 bases, J loses 2 bases, and the germline ends lie 11 bases apart. Measured from the cysteine to the phenylalanine, the CDR3 is 14 residues long. The only DNA kept is the CDR3, 42 bases in frame from the first base. This clone has just a few counts. Its binding antigen is unknown. Base qualities are not recorded, but no much larger clone differs from it by a single base. Interpreted using the paper, the time point label stands for: baseline before first vaccination. Vaccinee samples were obtained from the UK trials COV001 and COV002, which included a single-blind randomized controlled phase 2/3 trial of AZD1222 (ChAdOx1 nCoV-19) in healthy adults. For TCRbeta chain sequencing, PBMC samples were collected from trial participants at day 0 and at day 28 after the second dose. The CDR3 regions of human TCRbeta chains were analyzed by immunosequencing. Regarding the original processing steps: TCRs in the repertoires were compared against a reference library of SARS-CoV-2-specific TCRs that had been generated with the MIRA antigen-specificity platform. Breadth meant the fraction of unique TCRs that were SARS-CoV-2-associated, whereas depth meant the fraction of total T cells that were SARS-CoV-2-associated. Using the MIRA data, each spike-specific TCR was assigned both to the spike region to which the TCR was reactive and to a CD4 or CD8 class. Log10-transformed breadth and depth values were compared by one-way ANOVA with Sidak's multiple comparisons tests. TCRdb carries this immuneACCESS record with in-frame sequences only. Its versions omit some clonotypes, under half of them owing to an unresolved V gene in the studies checked, with the rest unexplained. The DNA was the basis for D and trimming; V, J and clone size are from that table. This sample is represented by roughly 100,000 clones; about 87% of them were singletons. 7% to 10% of the sample goes to the ten largest clones.

What the work shows at the level of the full study, not this receptor alone: Participants were mostly white British, with more females than males. The authors suggested clonal diversity may have been underestimated. Nearly half of unique spike-specific TCRs reportedly recognized epitopes outside regions mutated in the B.1.351 and B.1.1.7 variants. The 56-69-year group was small, and its depth increase did not reach significance, likely because of low power. Conclusions about previously exposed vaccinees are limited, since just six or seven AZD1222 recipients were seropositive for SARS-CoV-2 at baseline. After two AZD1222 doses, both the breadth and the depth of spike-specific TCRs were significantly higher than at day 0 and than in MenACWY recipients. Because no samples from the day 14 peak response were available, repertoires could be characterized only after the peak T cell response. The vaccine-associated CD4 TCRs covered the entire spike protein, and the dominant responses fell in regions 160-218 and 743-854.

The material sequenced was peripheral blood, taken on day 0 of AZD1222 vaccination. This sequence was found in an adult in good health. The rearranged chain carries TRBV14 and TRBJ1-1; TRBD1 might be the D gene, on 6 matching bases. The CDR3 region reads CASSPGTLNTEAFF. The nucleotide sequence reads as follows: TGTGCCAGCAGCCCCGGGACACTAAACACTGAAGCTTTCTTT.